These 14 T cell receptor beta chains were all obtained from the same sample, sequenced in a study of T cell changes during pregnancy in multiple sclerosis. The data were produced by immunoSEQ multiplex PCR, yet TCRdb's version contains in-frame clones alone and is incomplete. Seen here are about 36,000 clones, over 80% observed once, and the top ten hold about 1.3%. The sample was PBMCs (not recorded whether the cells were cultured). These receptors were taken from a female donor with multiple sclerosis, enrolled in a pregnancy study.

The gene calls are TRBV7-9 and TRBJ2-4; D remains unclear. From germline, CDR1 is SEHNR and CDR2 FQNEAQ (reference sequence). The V and J ends lost 5 bases and 0 bases respectively, with 11 bases between them. This CDR3 has 15 amino acids. The CDR3 DNA reads TGTGCCAGCAGCCCCCCCGACCTAGCCAAAAACATTCAGTACTTC. Protein: CASSPPDLAKNIQYF.

The chain employs TRBV19 and TRBJ2-3; no firm D call. V lost 3 bases, J lost 5 bases, and 3 bases lay in between. This CDR3 is 11 amino acids long. CDR1 and CDR2 from the germline V gene are LNHDA and SQIVND (reference sequence). CDR3 sequence (DNA): TGTGCCAGTAGTATGGAAGATACGCAGTATTTT. Protein: CASSMEDTQYF. The full variable domain, with the rest looked up from reference TRBV19 and TRBJ2-3, is DGGITQSPKYLFRKEGQNVTLSCEQNLNHDAMYWYRQDPGQGLRLIYYSQIVNDFQKGDIAEGYSVSREKKESFPLTVTSAQKNPTAFYLCASSMEDTQYFGPGTRLTVL.

The chain combines TRBV5-1 with TRBJ2-2; 8 bases are shared with TRBD2. CDR3 length: 16 residues. The germline V gene encodes CDR1 SGHRS and CDR2 YFSETQ. V trimming: 4 bases; J trimming: 2 bases; junction bases outside the gene matches: 7. CDR3 sequence reads: CASSRTAGENTGELFF. CDR3 bases: TGCGCCAGCAGCCGGACAGCGGGGGAAAACACCGGGGAGCTGTTTTTT.

CDR3 bases: TGTGCCAGCAGCTTCTACCGGGACAGGGCCATGAACACTGAAGCTTTCTTT. It translates to CASSFYRDRAMNTEAFF. The J gene is TRBJ1-1, the V gene TRBV7-2; 9 bases align to TRBD1. CDR1 is SGHTA, CDR2 FQGNSA, per germline. V dropped 3 bases and J dropped 0; count of bases not matched to a gene: 8. The CDR3 spans 17 residues. Variable domain in full (rest from reference TRBV7-2 and TRBJ1-1): GAGVSQSPSNKVTEKGKDVELRCDPISGHTALYWYRQSLGQGLEFLIYFQGNSAPDKSGLPSDRFSAERTGGSVSTLTIQRTQQEDSAVYLCASSFYRDRAMNTEAFFGQGTRLTVV.

The chain is built from TRBV18 and TRBJ1-2, with a possible D match to TRBD1 (5 bases). The CDR3 loop spans 14 amino acids. V was clipped by 4 bases and J by 1 base, with 10 bases between them. CDR1 and CDR2 (germline): KGHSH, LQKENI. CDR3 DNA: TGTGCCAGCTCACGAGGGGCCAATAACTATGGCTACACCTTC. It yields the protein CASSRGANNYGYTF.

The V call is TRBV11-2, the J call TRBJ2-1; TRBD2 is a possible D gene (6 bases). V was trimmed by 5 bases and J by 3 bases, leaving 23 bases between them. The CDR3 covers 18 residues. Germline V gene sequence: CDR1 SGHAT, CDR2 FQNNGV. The chain's CDR3 is CASSPRRTGLAYYNEQFF. CDR3 DNA: TGTGCCAGCAGCCCGCGCCGCACGGGACTCGCATACTACAATGAGCAGTTCTTC.

The V call is TRBV30, the J call TRBJ2-7; no clear D. V shed 3 bases and J shed 4 bases, with 16 bases lying between them. Germline V gene lookup returns CDR1 GTSNPN and CDR2 SVGIG (reference sequence). CDR3 length: 14 residues. CDR3 sequence: CAWSPRDLAYEQYF. The CDR3 bases are TGTGCCTGGAGCCCCCGAGACTTGGCATACGAGCAGTACTTC. Combining the CDR3 with reference TRBV30 and TRBJ2-7 gives the whole variable domain SQTIHQWPATLVQPVGSPLSLECTVEGTSNPNLYWYRQAAGRGLQLLFYSVGIGQISSEVPQNLSASRPQDRQFILSSKKLLLSDSGFYLCAWSPRDLAYEQYFGPGTRLTVT.

V and J are TRBV9 and TRBJ1-2; D is possibly TRBD1 (6 bases). Germline CDR1 SGDLS, CDR2 YYNGEE. Trimming took off 4 bases at V and 2 bases at J, with 21 bases between the two ends. The CDR3 totals 17 residues. The CDR3 DNA is TGTGCCAGCAGCCCACAAGGGGGGACCCAAAAGAACTATGGCTACACCTTC. The encoded protein is CASSPQGGTQKNYGYTF.

The chain combines TRBV11-3 with TRBJ2-7; a possible D gene is TRBD2 (6 bases). CDR3 length: 18 residues. Germline V gene lookup returns CDR1 SGHNT and CDR2 YENEEA. V was pared by 3 bases and J by 1 base, with 22 bases between. In DNA form, the CDR3 reads TGTGCCAGCAGCTTTTTGGACGCACCGGGACTCCTATCCTACGAGCAGTACTTC. Translating gives CASSFLDAPGLLSYEQYF.

The chain combines TRBV6-4 with TRBJ1-5; TRBD1 matches 7 bases. The germline CDR1 and CDR2 sequences are MRHNA and SNTAGT. This CDR3 has 13 amino acids. V was pared by 6 bases and J by 6 bases, with 5 bases of the junction left unmatched. DNA for the CDR3: TGTGCCAGCAGCGACAGGGAGGGTCAGCCCCAGCATTTT. Its translation is CASSDREGQPQHF.

This chain uses TRBV11-2 with TRBJ2-3; the match to TRBD2 covers 10 bases. Germline CDR1 reads SGHAT; CDR2 reads FQNNGV. This CDR3 region has 14 residues. V lost 7 bases to trimming and J lost 4 bases; unmatched junction nucleotides: 5. CDR3 amino acids: CASNLAGVPDTQYF. The CDR3 nucleotides are TGTGCCAGCAATCTAGCGGGAGTCCCAGATACGCAGTATTTT.

V is TRBV6-6 and J is TRBJ2-1, with 9 bases that match TRBD2. The CDR3 has 16 residues. Germline lookup yields CDR1 MNHNY and CDR2 SVGAGI (reference sequence). With V trimmed by 4 bases and J by 6 bases, 10 bases remained unmatched. CDR3 in amino acids: CASSSHSGSGSNEQFF. CDR3 sequence (DNA): TGTGCCAGCAGTTCGCATAGCGGGAGTGGGAGCAATGAGCAGTTCTTC.

The chain joins TRBV28 to TRBJ2-7; the match to TRBD1 covers 9 bases. The V gene end was trimmed by 3 bases and the J gene end by 3 bases; junction bases not matched to a gene: 3. CDR1 is MDHEN, CDR2 SYDVKM, per germline. The CDR3 contains 14 residues. The DNA for the CDR3 is TGTGCCAGCAGTTTCTGGGACAGGGACTACGAGCAGTACTTC. It is translated as CASSFWDRDYEQYF.

The J gene is TRBJ2-1, the V gene TRBV2, with D maybe TRBD1 (5 bases). CDR1 SNHLY and CDR2 FYNNEI come from the germline V gene. V was pared by 6 bases and J by 8 bases, with 17 bases between. This CDR3 has 14 residues. CDR3 residues: CASREIQGKDEQFF. In DNA form, the CDR3 reads TGTGCCAGCAGAGAGATTCAGGGTAAGGATGAGCAGTTCTTC. Full variable domain (outside the CDR3, taken from reference TRBV2 and TRBJ2-1): EPEVTQTPSHQVTQMGQEVILRCVPISNHLYFYWYRQILGQKVEFLVSFYNNEISEKSEIFDDQFSVERPDGSNFTLKIRSTKLEDSAMYFCASREIQGKDEQFFGPGTRLTVL.